A selection of T cell receptor beta chains follows, all from one sample in a study of OX40 agonist ivuxolimab in advanced cancers. The assay was immunoSEQ multiplex PCR, and TCRdb's table has in-frame clones only and misses some. The table records about 37,000 clones, approximately 83% of them present only once. The sequencing here drew on CD4+ or CD8+ T cells sorted from blood, taken in a trial of the OX40 agonist ivuxolimab. Receptor source: an adult with an advanced solid tumor such as melanoma, head and neck, liver or kidney cancer. Both conserved end residues are part of each CDR3. Each record gives: clone size, D gene, J gene, V gene, CDR3 DNA, CDR3 protein. D genes are given only for firm matches. Rows give clone size only sometimes, using once, few, many, or a class for an expanded clone.

clone_size: .
d_call: .
j_call: TRBJ1-3
v_call: TRBV27
cdr3_nt: TGTGCCAGCAGTTTCGGAAACACCATATATTTT
cdr3_aa: CASSFGNTIYF

clone_size: once
d_call: .
j_call: TRBJ1-1
v_call: TRBV9
cdr3_nt: TGTGCCAGCAGCGGATCCGGGACAGAAGCTTTCTTT
cdr3_aa: CASSGSGTEAFF

clone_size: .
d_call: TRBD1
j_call: TRBJ2-7
v_call: TRBV7-9
cdr3_nt: TGTGCCAGCAGCCCCAGGGACAGTCCAGAGCAGTACTTC
cdr3_aa: CASSPRDSPEQYF

clone_size: .
d_call: .
j_call: TRBJ2-7
v_call: TRBV19
cdr3_nt: TGTGCCAGTAGTATAGGAGGAGGCTACGAGCAGTACTTC
cdr3_aa: CASSIGGGYEQYF

clone_size: .
d_call: .
j_call: TRBJ2-7
v_call: TRBV5-4
cdr3_nt: TGTGCCAGCAGCACTGGGGACACAACATACTACGAGCAGTACTTC
cdr3_aa: CASSTGDTTYYEQYF

clone_size: .
d_call: .
j_call: TRBJ2-3
v_call: TRBV28
cdr3_nt: TGTGCCAGCAGTCTTCTCGGGGGTGGGCGTGCAGATACGCAGTATTTT
cdr3_aa: CASSLLGGGRADTQYF

clone_size: .
d_call: TRBD1
j_call: TRBJ2-5
v_call: TRBV2
cdr3_nt: TGTGCCAGCAGTGACCGGGACAGCCAAGAGACCCAGTACTTC
cdr3_aa: CASSDRDSQETQYF

clone_size: .
d_call: .
j_call: TRBJ1-3
v_call: TRBV28
cdr3_nt: TGTGCCAGCAGTTTCCTCCTTACCTCTGGAAACACCATATATTTT
cdr3_aa: CASSFLLTSGNTIYF

clone_size: .
d_call: TRBD1
j_call: TRBJ1-1
v_call: TRBV28
cdr3_nt: TGTGCCAGCAGTCTCCCAGGGGGGTTAAGGAACACTGAAGCTTTCTTT
cdr3_aa: CASSLPGGLRNTEAFF

clone_size: .
d_call: .
j_call: TRBJ1-2
v_call: TRBV6-4
cdr3_nt: TGTGCCAGCAGTGACGTGGCCACAGGAGGGGACCCCTATGGCTACACCTTC
cdr3_aa: CASSDVATGGDPYGYTF

clone_size: medium-sized
d_call: TRBD1
j_call: TRBJ1-2
v_call: TRBV9
cdr3_nt: TGTGCCAGCAGCCCAACAGGGGCTGAAGGCTACACCTTC
cdr3_aa: CASSPTGAEGYTF

clone_size: .
d_call: TRBD2
j_call: TRBJ2-7
v_call: TRBV29-1
cdr3_nt: TGCAGCGTTCTAGGGGACTCTAGCGGGCCCAGCTACGAGCAGTACTTC
cdr3_aa: CSVLGDSSGPSYEQYF

clone_size: many
d_call: TRBD2
j_call: TRBJ2-1
v_call: TRBV6-1
cdr3_nt: TGTGCCAGCAGTGGGGGGGGACTAGCGGCTTACAATGAGCAGTTCTTC
cdr3_aa: CASSGGGLAAYNEQFF

clone_size: .
d_call: TRBD1
j_call: TRBJ1-4
v_call: TRBV27
cdr3_nt: TGTGCCAGCAGTTTTGGAACAGGGGGTGAAAAACTGTTTTTT
cdr3_aa: CASSFGTGGEKLFF

clone_size: .
d_call: .
j_call: TRBJ2-4
v_call: TRBV9
cdr3_nt: TGTGCCAGCAGCGTAGGCTCCGGACTAGCCAAAAACATTCAGTACTTC
cdr3_aa: CASSVGSGLAKNIQYF

clone_size: once
d_call: TRBD2
j_call: TRBJ2-6
v_call: TRBV7-7
cdr3_nt: TGTGCCAGCAGCGGGGGGTCTAGCGGGGACTCTGGGGCCAACGTCCTGACTTTC
cdr3_aa: CASSGGSSGDSGANVLTF

clone_size: .
d_call: .
j_call: TRBJ2-5
v_call: TRBV27
cdr3_nt: TGTGCCAGCAGTCAGAGGACAGCTGAAGAGACCCAGTACTTC
cdr3_aa: CASSQRTAEETQYF

clone_size: .
d_call: TRBD1
j_call: TRBJ2-7
v_call: TRBV28
cdr3_nt: TGTGCCAGCAGTTTAGGACAGGAAAGCTCCTACGAGCAGTACTTC
cdr3_aa: CASSLGQESSYEQYF

clone_size: .
d_call: .
j_call: TRBJ2-3
v_call: TRBV9
cdr3_nt: TGTGCCAGCAGCGTCGGGACCCTTTCCCTAGGAACAGATACGCAGTATTTT
cdr3_aa: CASSVGTLSLGTDTQYF

clone_size: .
d_call: TRBD2
j_call: TRBJ2-2
v_call: TRBV15
cdr3_nt: TGTGCCACCAGCTCTAGACTAGCAGAAACCGGGGAGCTGTTTTTT
cdr3_aa: CATSSRLAETGELFF

clone_size: .
d_call: .
j_call: TRBJ2-7
v_call: TRBV10-2
cdr3_nt: TGCGCCAGCAGTGAGTCGCTGGGGGTAAGGTCCTACGAGCAGTACTTC
cdr3_aa: CASSESLGVRSYEQYF

clone_size: few
d_call: .
j_call: TRBJ2-6
v_call: TRBV29-1
cdr3_nt: TGCAGCGTTGCGACGGACTCTGGGGCCAACGTCCTGACTTTC
cdr3_aa: CSVATDSGANVLTF

clone_size: .
d_call: TRBD2
j_call: TRBJ2-5
v_call: TRBV5-6
cdr3_nt: TGTGCCAGCAGCCAAGGACTAGCGGGAGGAGCCATCCAAGAGACCCAGTACTTC
cdr3_aa: CASSQGLAGGAIQETQYF

clone_size: medium-sized
d_call: .
j_call: TRBJ1-1
v_call: TRBV7-2
cdr3_nt: TGTGCCAGCAGCCGCGTTGCCGGGACATTGAACACTGAAGCTTTCTTT
cdr3_aa: CASSRVAGTLNTEAFF

clone_size: few
d_call: .
j_call: TRBJ1-1
v_call: TRBV6-5
cdr3_nt: TGTGCCAGCAGTATGGGGTCCGCGCCTGAAGCTTTCTTT
cdr3_aa: CASSMGSAPEAFF

clone_size: .
d_call: .
j_call: TRBJ2-7
v_call: TRBV10-2
cdr3_nt: TGCGCCAGCAGTGAGCGGCAGGGTTACGAGCAGTACTTC
cdr3_aa: CASSERQGYEQYF

clone_size: .
d_call: .
j_call: TRBJ2-7
v_call: TRBV19
cdr3_nt: TGTGCCAGTAGTATAGGGACACTCTACGAGCAGTACTTC
cdr3_aa: CASSIGTLYEQYF

clone_size: few
d_call: .
j_call: TRBJ1-5
v_call: TRBV7-8
cdr3_nt: TGTGCCAGCAGCTTAGTGGGCAGGGAAGGCAATCAGCCCCAGCATTTT
cdr3_aa: CASSLVGREGNQPQHF

clone_size: .
d_call: TRBD1
j_call: TRBJ2-7
v_call: TRBV7-9
cdr3_nt: TGTGCCAGCAGCTTAGAGGACAGGGACTACGAGCAGTACTTC
cdr3_aa: CASSLEDRDYEQYF

clone_size: .
d_call: TRBD2
j_call: TRBJ2-1
v_call: TRBV27
cdr3_nt: TGTGCCAGCAGCCTGACTAGCGGGAGTGCTTACTACAATGAGCAGTTCTTC
cdr3_aa: CASSLTSGSAYYNEQFF

clone_size: .
d_call: .
j_call: TRBJ1-4
v_call: TRBV27
cdr3_nt: TGTGCCAGCAGTAACCTCGGGGGATTTAATGAAAAACTGTTTTTT
cdr3_aa: CASSNLGGFNEKLFF

clone_size: .
d_call: TRBD1
j_call: TRBJ2-5
v_call: TRBV7-7
cdr3_nt: TGTGCTAGCAGCGCGTGGGACAGGGAAGAGACCCAGTACTTC
cdr3_aa: CASSAWDREETQYF

clone_size: .
d_call: .
j_call: TRBJ2-7
v_call: TRBV9
cdr3_nt: TGTGCCAGCAGCGTAGCTGAGAGCTCCTACGAGCAGTACTTC
cdr3_aa: CASSVAESSYEQYF

clone_size: .
d_call: TRBD1
j_call: TRBJ2-2
v_call: TRBV5-1
cdr3_nt: TGCGCCAGCAGCTACGGCGGCTTCCAGGGGGACACCGGGGAGCTGTTTTTT
cdr3_aa: CASSYGGFQGDTGELFF

clone_size: .
d_call: .
j_call: TRBJ2-7
v_call: TRBV7-3
cdr3_nt: TGTGCCAGCAGCCCAGGAGAGGGGGAGCAGTACTTC
cdr3_aa: CASSPGEGEQYF

clone_size: .
d_call: .
j_call: TRBJ1-4
v_call: TRBV9
cdr3_nt: TGTGCCAGCAGCGTAGGTTCTGGGGGTAATGAAAAACTGTTTTTT
cdr3_aa: CASSVGSGGNEKLFF

clone_size: .
d_call: .
j_call: TRBJ2-7
v_call: TRBV4-1
cdr3_nt: TGCGCCAGCAGCCTTATCGGTGGAGAGCAGTACTTC
cdr3_aa: CASSLIGGEQYF

clone_size: .
d_call: .
j_call: TRBJ2-1
v_call: TRBV4-3
cdr3_nt: TGCGCCAGCAGCCCGAGCAGGGCCAATGAGCAGTTCTTC
cdr3_aa: CASSPSRANEQFF